This T cell receptor (beta chain) was profiled in a study of blood T cell repertoires in COVID-19. In the original processing: Reference gene primers were amplified, and this amplification served to estimate nucleated cell counts. The table came from immunoSEQ multiplex PCR; TCRdb's copy has only in-frame clones and leaves some out. The DNA was the basis for D and trimming; V, J and clone size are from that table. The sample yields 250,000 to 300,000 clones, roughly 88% seen once. The CDR3 has 15 amino acids. The V gene end was trimmed by 3 bases and the J gene end by 2 bases; junction bases not matched to a gene: 3. Germline V CDR1 and CDR2: SGHAT, FQNNGV.

The source material was peripheral blood. The chain is built from TRBV11-2 and TRBJ1-3, with TRBD1 matching 8 bases. The sequence derives from a woman between 70 and 85 years old with acute or convalescent COVID-19. The CDR3 sequence is CASSFLQGAGNTIYF. DNA for the CDR3: TGTGCCAGCAGCTTTTTACAGGGGGCTGGAAACACCATATATTTT.